Presented here are 22 T cell receptor beta chains from one specimen sequenced in a study of CD8 T cells in ankylosing spondylitis. TCRdb ran MiXCR on the 5' RACE reads and lists one entry per CDR3 protein. The sample contains around 320,000 distinct CDR3 sequences, around 21% of which appear only once. The material sequenced was blood, either unsorted or a sorted T cell fraction (not recorded which). These receptors were taken from a female donor with ankylosing spondylitis or in good health (not recorded which).

In its sample, this clonotype was seen a few times. This chain connects TRBV6-1 to TRBJ1-1, with 8 bases matching TRBD1. CDR1 is MNHNS and CDR2 is SASEGT in the germline V gene. This CDR3 is built from 17 residues. The junction had 11 bases not matched to a gene; V was cut back by 5 bases and J by 0 bases. The CDR3 nucleotides read TGTGCCAGCAGTCAAACCGGGACAGGCCTGTTGAACACTGAAGCTTTCTTT. This gives the protein CASSQTGTGLLNTEAFF.

In the case of this clonotype: The germline gene is not matched at one end of the junction; a read error may be the cause. This rearrangement joins TRBV11-1 to TRBJ2-5; D tentatively reads TRBD1 or TRBD2 (5 bases each). Looked up from germline, CDR1 is SGHAT and CDR2 is FQDESV (reference sequence). CDR3 length: 13 amino acids. The CDR3 region has the DNA TGTGCCAGCAGCTGGGACCACCAGGAGACCCAGTACTTC. This encodes CASSWDHQETQYF.

This clonotype was detected ten times or more. This chain joins TRBV11-2 and TRBJ2-1; D perhaps matches TRBD2 (6 bases). Germline assignment: CDR1 SGHAT and CDR2 FQNNGV. Trimming shortened V by 4 bases and J by 6 bases, and 10 bases separated the two germline ends. This CDR3 contains 13 residues. CDR3 sequence: CASSSTRINEQFF. In DNA, the CDR3 is TGTGCCAGCAGCTCGACTAGAATCAATGAGCAGTTCTTC. The variable domain in full, completed from reference TRBV11-2 and TRBJ2-1, reads EAGVAQSPRYKIIEKRQSVAFWCNPISGHATLYWYQQILGQGPKLLIQFQNNGVVDDSQLPKDRFSAERLKGVDSTLKIQPAKLEDSAVYLCASSSTRINEQFFGPGTRLTVL.

This rearrangement joins TRBV6-2 or TRBV6-3 to TRBJ1-1, with unresolved D. Germline V gives CDR1 MNHEY, CDR2 SVGEGT. Trimming removed 2 bases from V and 1 base from J, with 8 bases in between. This CDR3 has 14 amino acids. This CDR3 is CASSYSRWNTEAFF. CDR3 DNA: TGTGCCAGCAGTTACAGTCGGTGGAACACTGAAGCTTTCTTT.

This clonotype was counted between two and nine times. The V gene is TRBV27, the J gene TRBJ1-6, with TRBD1 identical over 8 bases. The CDR3 has 19 residues. With V trimmed by 9 bases and J by 9 bases, 25 bases remained unmatched. CDR1 is MNHEY, CDR2 SMNVEV, per germline (reference sequence). The CDR3 bases are TGTGCCAGTACTGTACAGACGGACAGGGAAATTTTGGGACGTTCACCCCTCCACTTT. This translates into CASTVQTDREILGRSPLHF.

This clonotype has a handful of counts. The chain recombines TRBV20-1 with TRBJ1-1, with 7 positions matching TRBD1. V lost 6 bases, J lost 5 bases, and 9 bases stayed unmatched. Germline V gene lookup returns CDR1 DFQATT and CDR2 SNEGSKA (reference sequence). The CDR3 runs to 13 residues. The CDR3: CSARQGGRTEAFF. CDR3 coding DNA: TGCAGTGCCAGACAGGGAGGTAGGACTGAAGCTTTCTTT.

The chain is built from TRBV7-2 and TRBJ2-6; possible D gene TRBD2, 6 bases. CDR3 length equals 14 residues. V was trimmed by 10 bases and J by 3 bases, leaving 13 bases between them. CDR1 and CDR2 (germline): SGHTA, FQGNSA. In nucleotides, the CDR3 is TGTGCCATCCCCCCGGGGGTTGGGGCCAACGTCCTGACTTTC. As protein: CAIPPGVGANVLTF.

This clonotype showed up just a few times. V gene TRBV7-9 combines with J gene TRBJ2-7; the D gene is possibly TRBD1 (7 bases). The CDR3 loop spans 13 amino acids. Germline CDR1 is SEHNR and CDR2 is FQNEAQ (reference sequence). Trimming left V 3 bases short and J 6 bases short, with 12 bases between. The CDR3 loop reads CASSFSGGREQYF. The DNA for the CDR3 is TGTGCCAGCAGCTTTTCAGGGGGGCGCGAGCAGTACTTC.

V and J are TRBV15 and TRBJ2-1; 10 positions agree with TRBD2. CDR3 length equals 14 residues. V shed 3 bases, J shed 8 bases, and the junction held 4 bases outside the gene matches. CDR1 is LNHNV and CDR2 is YYDKDF in the germline V gene (reference sequence). The CDR3 reads CATSRGTSADEQFF. The CDR3 coding sequence is TGTGCCACCAGCAGGGGGACTAGCGCTGATGAGCAGTTCTTC. Full variable domain (outside the CDR3, taken from reference TRBV15 and TRBJ2-1): DAMVIQNPRYQVTQFGKPVTLSCSQTLNHNVMYWYQQKSSQAPKLLFHYYDKDFNNEADTPDNFQSRRPNTSFCFLDIRSPGLGDTAMYLCATSRGTSADEQFFGPGTRLTVL.

The chain joins TRBV29-1 to TRBJ2-3; maybe TRBD2 (5 bases). Trimming left V 5 bases short and J 5 bases short, with 11 bases between. The CDR3 sequence is 12 residues long. The germline V gene encodes CDR1 SQVTM and CDR2 ANQGSEA. CDR3 sequence: CSVPGWGDTQYF. CDR3 sequence (DNA): TGCAGCGTTCCGGGGTGGGGAGATACGCAGTATTTT.

In this sample, this clonotype turned up a few times. The rearrangement links TRBV11-2 to TRBJ2-7; D could derive from TRBD1 or TRBD2 (5 bases each). V was trimmed by 4 bases and J by 9 bases, leaving 13 bases between them. Per the germline V gene, CDR1 is SGHAT and CDR2 is FQNNGV. CDR3 length: 12 residues. The CDR3 loop reads CASSSGPVAQYF. Here the CDR3 DNA reads TGTGCCAGCAGCTCGGGACCTGTCGCGCAGTACTTC.

V is TRBV12-3 or TRBV12-4 and J is TRBJ2-3, with 8 bases fitting TRBD2. After removal of 7 bases from V and 5 bases from J, the junction contained 11 bases not matched to a gene. The CDR3 runs 15 residues. CDR3 sequence reads: CASILFSGKVDTQYF. The CDR3 nucleotides are TGTGCCAGCATCCTCTTTAGCGGGAAAGTAGATACGCAGTATTTT.

The chain joins TRBV12-3 or TRBV12-4 to TRBJ1-1; D might be TRBD1 (6 bases). Trimming took off 6 bases at V and 11 bases at J, with 16 bases between the two ends. The length of the CDR3 is 12 residues. This CDR3 is CASSPLGGRAFF. The CDR3 nucleotides read TGTGCCAGCAGCCCTTTGGGGGGGCGGGCTTTCTTT.

This chain links TRBV7-8 with TRBJ2-5; TRBD1 matches 7 bases. Trimming took 3 bases from V and 2 from J; bases not matched to a gene: 15. Per the germline V gene, CDR1 is SGHVS and CDR2 is FQNEAQ. This CDR3 comprises 18 residues. CDR3 sequence (DNA): TGTGCCAGCAGCTTTAGCCTGGACGGACAGGACCCACAAGAGACCCAGTACTTC. Protein sequence: CASSFSLDGQDPQETQYF.

The V and J genes are TRBV7-2 and TRBJ2-2, with 7 bases that match TRBD2. There are 15 residues in the CDR3. Trimming took 5 bases from V and 4 from J; bases not matched to a gene: 7. CDR1 is SGHTA and CDR2 is FQGNSA in the germline V gene. CDR3 amino acids: CASSLLTGGTGELFF. CDR3 in DNA: TGTGCCAGCAGCCTTCTCACGGGGGGCACCGGGGAGCTGTTTTTT.

This clonotype was detected many times. The chain joins TRBV12-3 or TRBV12-4 to TRBJ1-5; tentatively, D is TRBD1 (6 bases). This CDR3 contains 15 residues. Trimming removed 2 bases from V and 6 bases from J, with 14 bases in between. CDR3 residues: CASSLRKGGGQPQHF. The CDR3 nucleotides are TGTGCCAGCAGTTTAAGAAAAGGGGGTGGTCAGCCCCAGCATTTT.

V usage is TRBV18 and J usage is TRBJ2-2, with 8 bases lining up with TRBD1. This CDR3 has 15 amino acids. In germline, CDR1 is KGHSH, CDR2 LQKENI. Trimming removed 5 bases from V and 3 bases from J; junction bases left unmatched: 5. CDR3 DNA sequence: TGTGCCAGCTCAAGTCTACAGGGGGACACCGGGGAGCTGTTTTTT. Protein: CASSSLQGDTGELFF.

V is TRBV11-2 and J is TRBJ2-7, with 8 bases fitting TRBD1. The CDR3 sequence is 14 residues long. Germline V lookup: CDR1 SGHAT, CDR2 FQNNGV. Trimming cost V 1 base and J 5 bases; bases outside gene matches: 4. The CDR3 nucleotides are TGTGCCAGCAGCTTAGCAGGGGGCTTCGACGAGCAGTACTTC. This translates into CASSLAGGFDEQYF.

This clonotype was seen a few times. Written as DNA, the CDR3 is TGTGCCAGCAGCATAGACAGGTTCTCCTACGAGCAGTACTTC. It is translated as CASSIDRFSYEQYF. This rearrangement joins TRBV7-2 to TRBJ2-7; weak D call: TRBD1 (6 bases). Germline loops: CDR1 SGHTA, CDR2 FQGNSA. V gave up 5 bases and J gave up 0 bases, with 11 bases separating them. The CDR3 is 14 amino acids. Full variable domain (remainder filled in from reference TRBV7-2 and TRBJ2-7): GAGVSQSPSNKVTEKGKDVELRCDPISGHTALYWYRQSLGQGLEFLIYFQGNSAPDKSGLPSDRFSAERTGGSVSTLTIQRTQQEDSAVYLCASSIDRFSYEQYFGPGTRLTVT.

The rearrangement uses TRBV18 and TRBJ1-1; D is uncertain. Trimming removed 10 bases at V and 1 base at J, with 16 bases between. Germline V gene sequence: CDR1 KGHSH, CDR2 LQKENI. CDR3 length: 14 residues. CDR3 region: CATTPDPGNTEAFF. The CDR3 DNA follows: TGTGCCACCACCCCCGACCCAGGGAACACTGAAGCTTTCTTT.

This clonotype was detected only a few times. The chain recombines TRBV28 with TRBJ1-1; TRBD1 matches at 8 bases. Germline CDR1 and CDR2: MDHEN and SYDVKM. The CDR3 runs to 16 residues. With V trimmed by 4 bases and J by 0 bases, 7 bases remained unmatched. CDR3 coding DNA: TGTGCCAGCAGTTCCCACCGGACAGGGTTGAACACTGAAGCTTTCTTT. As protein: CASSSHRTGLNTEAFF. Full variable domain (rest looked up from reference TRBV28 and TRBJ1-1): DVKVTQSSRYLVKRTGEKVFLECVQDMDHENMFWYRQDPGLGLRLIYFSYDVKMKEKGDIPEGYSVSREKKERFSLILESASTNQTSMYLCASSSHRTGLNTEAFFGQGTRLTVV.

V and J are TRBV20-1 and TRBJ2-3; TRBD2 agrees at 15 bases. With 5 bases clipped from V and 3 bases from J, the junction kept 6 bases outside the gene matches. Germline CDR1 is DFQATT and CDR2 is SNEGSKA (reference sequence). The CDR3 consists of 16 residues. Here the CDR3 reads CSAPGTSGRKTDTQYF. The CDR3 DNA sequence: TGCAGTGCTCCCGGGACTAGCGGGAGGAAAACAGATACGCAGTATTTT.